The entry below describes one TCR beta chain. What it binds is not known. The data derive from a study of blood T cells in healthy people across ages. CDR3 length: 16 residues. Germline V gives CDR1 MRHNA, CDR2 SNTAGT. The J segment lost 4 bases and the V segment lost 7 bases, leaving 13 bases of the junction unmatched. With a J-beta primer mix and a sample-barcoded 5' primer, a second PCR ran about 6 to 11 cycles. Each cDNA molecule was tagged by a template-switch adaptor with 12 random nucleotides. Each sample yielded at least 3 million CDR3-containing paired-end reads. TCRdb passed the 5' RACE reads through MiXCR, listing each CDR3 protein once. The table lists some 900,000 distinct CDR3 sequences, about 48% of them singletons. Study-wide results and limits: As age increased, TCR beta diversity per million T cells fell in a roughly linear fashion. The unsorted PBMCs prevented any conclusive comparison of naive versus antigen-experienced cells.

Sequencing was done on a sample of blood. The chain carries TRBV6-4 and TRBJ1-2; 9 positions match TRBD1. This clonotype was sampled from a young man in good health. CDR3 bases: TGTGCCAGCAAGATGACAGGGGGTGACGTCCCCTATGGCTACACCTTC. Protein sequence: CASKMTGGDVPYGYTF.